The subject of this entry is one T cell receptor (beta chain). What it binds is unknown. The PCR made use of 60 Vbeta and 13 Jbeta primers. The method was immunoSEQ multiplex PCR; TCRdb's version includes in-frame clones alone and lacks a portion of them. The sample records roughly 90,000 clones, 75% to 90% being singletons. This record comes from a study of cytomegalovirus exposure and HLA in healthy donors. Study as a whole: A data release that came early held some 84 million unique TCRs from HLA-typed donors.

Study results and caveats: CMV antigen specificity was confirmed in vitro for a few CMV-associated chains. The authors listed 150 to 200 TCR beta chains as cytomegalovirus-associated. When the data were analyzed later, several of the most significant clusters appeared to be linked to common viral pathogens.

Germline trimming cut 6 bases from V and 0 bases from J; bases unmatched to any gene: 11. CDR3 length equals 18 residues. The V gene's germline CDR1 is SNHLY and CDR2 FYNNEI. This TCR was sampled from a man between 18 and 29 years old in good health and CMV-seronegative. Sequences were obtained from PBMCs. V is TRBV2 and J is TRBJ2-3; 11 bases are a match to TRBD2. CDR3 coding DNA: TGTGCCAGCAGATTGTATGGGACTAGCGGAACTAGCACAGATACGCAGTATTTT. Translating gives CASRLYGTSGTSTDTQYF. Based on the CDR3 plus reference TRBV2 and TRBJ2-3, the full variable domain is EPEVTQTPSHQVTQMGQEVILRCVPISNHLYFYWYRQILGQKVEFLVSFYNNEISEKSEIFDDQFSVERPDGSNFTLKIRSTKLEDSAMYFCASRLYGTSGTSTDTQYFGPGTRLTVL.